This T cell receptor (beta chain) was identified in a study of blood T cell repertoires in COVID-19. Study summary: Sample material is recorded as cDNA or gDNA derived from T cells, B-cell-depleted T cells, or PBMCs.

V dropped 4 bases and J dropped 10 bases, with 21 bases sitting between them. The CDR3 contains 15 residues. Germline CDR1 reads SGHKS; CDR2 reads YYEKEE (reference sequence). Source study methods: Scientists estimated how many nucleated cells there were by amplifying reference gene primers. The data were produced by immunoSEQ multiplex PCR, yet TCRdb's version contains in-frame clones alone and is incomplete. That table is the source of V, J and clone size, and D and trimming were worked out from the DNA. This sample has 55,000 to 90,000 clones, with around 90% found just once. The clonotype originates from a human donor in a cohort sampled during active COVID-19. Sample: peripheral blood. The chain couples TRBV5-5 to TRBJ2-1; maybe TRBD2 (5 bases). The CDR3 sequence: CASSRGSNPLVEQFF. CDR3 DNA: TGTGCCAGCAGCCGGGGTAGTAACCCTCTGGTGGAGCAGTTCTTC.